These T cell receptor beta chains were read from a single sample in a study of T cell repertoires in cytomegalovirus infection. These TCRs are of unknown antigen specificity. TCRdb called the reads again in MiXCR, with one record for every CDR3 protein. The data show 62,000 or so distinct CDR3 sequences, 20% to 25% seen once. The sample here was CD8+ T cells from cultured PBMCs, taken from culture after CMV antigen stimulation. The receptors originated from a human donor in good health (CMV status not recorded). Some clones in this sample may be carry-over from other donors' samples. Each CDR3 is given without its conserved first and last residue. Each record gives: V gene, J gene, D gene, clone size, CDR3 protein. The D gene is left open where the match is weak. Size tells how often a clone was seen (once, few, many) or the class of an expanded clone, and some rows leave it out.

TRBV28	TRBJ1-1	-	few	ASRPLLEGGTEAF
TRBV7-6	TRBJ1-4	TRBD1	many	ASSLERQGAMGEKLF
TRBV10-3	TRBJ2-1	-	-	AISEPGSGHREQF
TRBV7-9	TRBJ1-1	-	many	ASTVREGMNTEAF
TRBV7-2	TRBJ2-1	-	-	ASNVHGNEQF
TRBV7-2	TRBJ2-3	TRBD2	-	ASSHGGADTQY
TRBV20-1	TRBJ2-1	-	-	SARDLGEATVRNEQF
TRBV4-1	TRBJ1-2	-	few	ASSQAANYGYT
TRBV6-2/TRBV6-3	TRBJ1-2	-	-	ASRRLRGYT
TRBV7-3	TRBJ2-7	TRBD2	-	ASSLGGDEQY
TRBV3-1	TRBJ2-2	-	few	ASSPGSGELF
TRBV6-4	TRBJ2-2	-	many	ASSLSETGELF
TRBV20-1	TRBJ1-1	-	-	SARQGDTEAF
TRBV28	TRBJ2-7	-	-	ASSSKRPRPKVNYEQY
TRBV7-9	TRBJ1-1	TRBD1	-	ASSDRGTNTEAF
TRBV6-5	TRBJ1-4	-	once	ASSYSVLRYEKLF
TRBV12-3/TRBV12-4	TRBJ2-5	-	-	ASSSTGPETQY
TRBV7-8	TRBJ1-3	-	once	ASSFRHEPTSGNTIY
TRBV7-2	TRBJ2-1	-	-	ASSLGLGQGLDYEQF
TRBV4-1	TRBJ1-1	-	-	ASSQDLQGLNTEAF
TRBV6-5	TRBJ2-3	-	-	ASSSGFGGTDTQY
TRBV6-1	TRBJ1-1	-	-	ASAPYSGAGTEAF
TRBV12-3/TRBV12-4	TRBJ1-5	TRBD1	few	ASSYGQGDQPQH
TRBV28	TRBJ1-6	-	-	ASRTPRMGRNSPLH
TRBV27	TRBJ1-5	TRBD1	few	ASSPGTGYSNQPQH
TRBV6-5	TRBJ1-5	-	-	ASSYMAGTSQPQH
TRBV7-6	TRBJ1-1	-	few	ASSLAGDPENTEAF
TRBV11-1	TRBJ2-3	TRBD1	-	ASRFDRGGFGDTQY
TRBV6-1	TRBJ2-3	TRBD1	many	ASSPDREVRGSTDTQY
TRBV20-1	TRBJ1-6	-	few	SARDWAHGGIGSPLH
TRBV7-9	TRBJ2-1	TRBD1	-	ASSLGRGPNEQF
TRBV7-2	TRBJ2-7	-	-	ASRPDRLGNEQY
TRBV7-6	TRBJ1-2	-	-	ASRFDTSYGYT
TRBV4-1	TRBJ1-1	-	-	ASSQPTGNTEAF